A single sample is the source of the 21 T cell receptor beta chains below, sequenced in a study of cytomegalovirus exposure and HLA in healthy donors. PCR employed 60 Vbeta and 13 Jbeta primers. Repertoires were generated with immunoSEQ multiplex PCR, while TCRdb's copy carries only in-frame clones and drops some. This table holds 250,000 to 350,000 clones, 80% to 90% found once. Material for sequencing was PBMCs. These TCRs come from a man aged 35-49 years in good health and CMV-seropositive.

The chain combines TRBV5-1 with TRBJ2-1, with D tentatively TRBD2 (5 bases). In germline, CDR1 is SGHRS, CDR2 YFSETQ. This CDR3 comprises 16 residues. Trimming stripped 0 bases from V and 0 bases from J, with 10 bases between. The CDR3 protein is CASSLGLASSYNEQFF. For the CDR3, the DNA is TGCGCCAGCAGCTTGGGTCTAGCCAGCTCCTACAATGAGCAGTTCTTC.

CDR3 bases: TGTGCCAGCAGCTTAGCCGGGACAGACAACTACGAGCAGTACTTC. Its translation is CASSLAGTDNYEQYF. The chain has TRBV7-2 and TRBJ2-7; 7 bases fit TRBD1. The CDR3 runs 15 residues. The junction had 5 bases not matched to a gene; V was cut back by 0 bases and J by 3 bases. CDR1 SGHTA and CDR2 FQGNSA come from the germline V gene.

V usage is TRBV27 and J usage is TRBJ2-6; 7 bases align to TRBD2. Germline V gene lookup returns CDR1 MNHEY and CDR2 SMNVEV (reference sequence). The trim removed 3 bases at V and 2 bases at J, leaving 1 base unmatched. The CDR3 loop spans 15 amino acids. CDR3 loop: CASSFAGAGANVLTF. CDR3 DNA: TGTGCCAGCAGTTTTGCGGGGGCTGGGGCCAACGTCCTGACTTTC.

The CDR3, as DNA: TGTGCCAGCAGCTCCTCCGGGACTAGCGGCAGGGGCGAGCAGTACTTC. Translated: CASSSSGTSGRGEQYF. The chain joins TRBV13 to TRBJ2-7; 11 bases agree with TRBD2. The V segment lost 4 bases and the J segment 6 bases; nucleotides outside the gene matches: 11. CDR1 and CDR2 from the germline V gene are PRHDT and FYEKMQ (reference sequence). The CDR3 has 16 residues.

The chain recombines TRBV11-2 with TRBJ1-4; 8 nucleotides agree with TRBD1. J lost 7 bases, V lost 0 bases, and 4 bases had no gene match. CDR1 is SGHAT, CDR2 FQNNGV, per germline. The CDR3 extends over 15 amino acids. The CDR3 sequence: CASSLDPGGGEKLFF. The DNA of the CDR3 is TGTGCCAGCAGCTTAGATCCAGGGGGCGGTGAAAAACTGTTTTTT.

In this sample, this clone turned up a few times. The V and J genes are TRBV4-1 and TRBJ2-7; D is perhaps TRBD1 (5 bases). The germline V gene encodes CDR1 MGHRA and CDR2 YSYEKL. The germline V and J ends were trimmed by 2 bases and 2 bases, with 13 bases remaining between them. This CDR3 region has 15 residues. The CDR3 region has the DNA TGCGCCAGCAGCCAAACCCTGGCAGGGCCCTACGAGCAGTACTTC. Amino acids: CASSQTLAGPYEQYF.

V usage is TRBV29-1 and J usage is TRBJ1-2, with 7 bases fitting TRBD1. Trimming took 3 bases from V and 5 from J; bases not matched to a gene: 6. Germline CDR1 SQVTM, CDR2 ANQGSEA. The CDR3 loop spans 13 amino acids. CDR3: CSVDAGTDYGYTF. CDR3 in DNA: TGCAGCGTTGACGCAGGGACAGATTATGGCTACACCTTC.

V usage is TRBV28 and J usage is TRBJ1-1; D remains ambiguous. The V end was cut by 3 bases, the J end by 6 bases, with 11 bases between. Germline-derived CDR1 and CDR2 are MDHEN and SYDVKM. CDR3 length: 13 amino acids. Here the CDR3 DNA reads TGTGCCAGCAGTTTGGGAGGGAAGGCTGAAGCTTTCTTT. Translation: CASSLGGKAEAFF.

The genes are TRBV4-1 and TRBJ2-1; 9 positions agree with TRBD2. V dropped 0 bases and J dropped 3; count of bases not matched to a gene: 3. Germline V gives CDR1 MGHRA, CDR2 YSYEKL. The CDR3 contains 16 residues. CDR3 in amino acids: CASSQDSGSLYNEQFF. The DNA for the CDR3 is TGCGCCAGCAGCCAAGATAGCGGGAGCCTCTACAATGAGCAGTTCTTC.

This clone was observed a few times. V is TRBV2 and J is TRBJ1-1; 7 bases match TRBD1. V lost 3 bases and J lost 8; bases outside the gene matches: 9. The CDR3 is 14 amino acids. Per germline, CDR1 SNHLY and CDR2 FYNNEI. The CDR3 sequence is CASSEGGFRGEAFF. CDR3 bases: TGTGCCAGCAGTGAGGGGGGATTCAGGGGGGAAGCTTTCTTT.

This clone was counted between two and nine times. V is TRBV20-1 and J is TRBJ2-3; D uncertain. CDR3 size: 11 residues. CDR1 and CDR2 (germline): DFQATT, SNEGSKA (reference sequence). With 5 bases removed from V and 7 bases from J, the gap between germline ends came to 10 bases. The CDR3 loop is CSAVTLHTQYF. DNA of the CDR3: TGCAGTGCTGTGACACTTCATACGCAGTATTTT.

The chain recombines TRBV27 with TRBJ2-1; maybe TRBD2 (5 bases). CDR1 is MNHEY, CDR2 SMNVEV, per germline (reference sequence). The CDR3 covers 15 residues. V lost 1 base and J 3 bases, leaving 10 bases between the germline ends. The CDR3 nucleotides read TGTGCCAGCAGTTTATATTCCGGGGACTACAATGAGCAGTTCTTC. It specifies CASSLYSGDYNEQFF.

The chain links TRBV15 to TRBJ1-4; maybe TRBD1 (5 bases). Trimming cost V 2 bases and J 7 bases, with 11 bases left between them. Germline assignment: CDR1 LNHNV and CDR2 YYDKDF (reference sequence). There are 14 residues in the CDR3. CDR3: CATSRLGEGEKLFF. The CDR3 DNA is TGTGCCACCAGCAGATTAGGGGAGGGTGAAAAACTGTTTTTT. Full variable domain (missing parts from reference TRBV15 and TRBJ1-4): DAMVIQNPRYQVTQFGKPVTLSCSQTLNHNVMYWYQQKSSQAPKLLFHYYDKDFNNEADTPDNFQSRRPNTSFCFLDIRSPGLGDTAMYLCATSRLGEGEKLFFGSGTQLSVL.

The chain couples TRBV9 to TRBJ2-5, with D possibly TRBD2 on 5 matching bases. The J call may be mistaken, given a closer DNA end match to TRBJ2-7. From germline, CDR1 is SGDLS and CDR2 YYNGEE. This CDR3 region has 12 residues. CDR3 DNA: TGTGCCAGCAGCGTAGACGGGGTCGAGCAGTACTTC. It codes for CASSVDGVEQYF.

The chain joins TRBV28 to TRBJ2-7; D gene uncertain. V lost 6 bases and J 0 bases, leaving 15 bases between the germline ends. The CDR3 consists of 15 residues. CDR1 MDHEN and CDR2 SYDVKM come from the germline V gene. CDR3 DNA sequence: TGTGCCAGCAGAGCCCAAGACATGAGCTCCTACGAGCAGTACTTC. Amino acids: CASRAQDMSSYEQYF.

CDR3 sequence (DNA): TGTGCCAGCAGCTCGGGGGGCACGATTGAATACTTC. This gives the protein CASSSGGTIEYF. The V call is TRBV6-5, the J call TRBJ2-7, with D perhaps matching TRBD2 (7 bases). The CDR3 sequence is 12 residues long. In germline, CDR1 is MNHEY, CDR2 SVGAGI. The ends were cut back, 6 bases at V and 13 bases at J, with 19 bases in the middle.

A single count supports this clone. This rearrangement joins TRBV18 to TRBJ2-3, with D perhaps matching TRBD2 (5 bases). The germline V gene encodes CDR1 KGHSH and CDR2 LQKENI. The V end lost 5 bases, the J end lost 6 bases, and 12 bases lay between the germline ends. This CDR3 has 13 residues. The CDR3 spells CASSFEGPDTQYF. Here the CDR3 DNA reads TGTGCCAGCTCATTCGAGGGCCCCGATACGCAGTATTTT. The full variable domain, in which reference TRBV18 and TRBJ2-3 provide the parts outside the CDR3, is NAGVMQNPRHLVRRRGQEARLRCSPMKGHSHVYWYRQLPEEGLKFMVYLQKENIIDESGMPKERFSAEFPKEGPSILRIQQVVRGDSAAYFCASSFEGPDTQYFGPGTRLTVL.

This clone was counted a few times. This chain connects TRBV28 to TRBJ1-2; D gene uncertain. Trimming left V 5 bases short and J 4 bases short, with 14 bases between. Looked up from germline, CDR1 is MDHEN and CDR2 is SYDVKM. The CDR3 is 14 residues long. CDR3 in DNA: TGTGCCAGCAGTATCCCGGGATTTGGCTATGGCTACACCTTC. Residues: CASSIPGFGYGYTF.

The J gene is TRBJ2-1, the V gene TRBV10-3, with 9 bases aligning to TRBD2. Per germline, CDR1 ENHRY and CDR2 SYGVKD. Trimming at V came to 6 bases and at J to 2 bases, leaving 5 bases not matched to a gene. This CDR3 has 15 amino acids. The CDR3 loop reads CAISPTSGTYNEQFF. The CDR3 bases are TGTGCCATCAGCCCGACTAGCGGAACCTACAATGAGCAGTTCTTC.

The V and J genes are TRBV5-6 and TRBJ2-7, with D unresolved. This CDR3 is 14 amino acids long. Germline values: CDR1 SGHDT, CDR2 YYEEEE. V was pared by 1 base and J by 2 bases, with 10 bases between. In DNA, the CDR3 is TGTGCCAGCAGCTTGAAGGCGGTAACCTACGAGCAGTACTTC. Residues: CASSLKAVTYEQYF.

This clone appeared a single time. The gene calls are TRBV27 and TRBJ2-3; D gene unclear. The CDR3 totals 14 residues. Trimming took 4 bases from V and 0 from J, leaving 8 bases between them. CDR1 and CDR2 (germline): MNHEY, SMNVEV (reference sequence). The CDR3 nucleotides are TGTGCCAGCAGTTATAGCTCTAGCACAGATACGCAGTATTTT. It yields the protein CASSYSSSTDTQYF.